The 4 T cell receptor beta chains reported below all come from one sample, sequenced in a study of cytomegalovirus exposure and HLA in healthy donors. The protocol was immunoSEQ multiplex PCR, while the TCRdb copy is restricted to in-frame clones and leaves out a portion. Of more than 85,000 clones listed, 93% are singletons. The specimen was PBMCs. These receptors were taken from a woman in her twenties or thirties in good health and CMV-seropositive.

The chain links TRBV29-1 to TRBJ2-1; 7 bases are a match to TRBD2. Germline assignment: CDR1 SQVTM and CDR2 ANQGSEA. The V gene end was trimmed by 3 bases and the J gene end by 10 bases; junction bases not matched to a gene: 12. The CDR3 runs to 14 residues. The CDR3 nucleotides are TGCAGCGTTGACTTCGCGGGAGTGATGGGGGAGCAGTTCTTC. Translating it yields CSVDFAGVMGEQFF.

The chain links TRBV12-5 to TRBJ2-1, with 10 bases matching TRBD2. Germline loops: CDR1 LGHNT, CDR2 FRNRAP. The CDR3 has 17 residues. V lost 0 bases and J lost 2; bases outside the gene matches: 4. DNA for the CDR3: TGTGCTAGTGGTTTGGTATTAGCGGGGGGAGCCTACAATGAGCAGTTCTTC. It yields the protein CASGLVLAGGAYNEQFF.

The rearrangement joins TRBV13 to TRBJ1-2, with TRBD1 matching 9 bases. The length of the CDR3 is 18 residues. Germline CDR1 is PRHDT and CDR2 is FYEKMQ (reference sequence). V lost 1 base and J lost 4; bases outside the gene matches: 13. The CDR3 loop is CASSLAILQGASSYGYTF. The CDR3 bases are TGTGCCAGCAGCTTAGCCATCTTACAGGGGGCGTCTTCCTATGGCTACACCTTC.

The chain is built from TRBV4-3 and TRBJ1-1; D call uncertain. Germline CDR1 reads LGHNA; CDR2 reads YSLEER. V was trimmed by 0 bases and J by 8 bases, leaving 16 bases between them. CDR3 length: 15 amino acids. DNA for the CDR3: TGCGCCAGCAGCCAAGAAGTCCGCGGTCTTTTGGAAGCTTTCTTT. This encodes CASSQEVRGLLEAFF.